This record covers a single T cell receptor (beta chain). Its binding antigen is unknown. No per-base quality is available; no much larger clone lies one base away. The time point label on this specimen signifies: newly diagnosed GD, antithyroid drugs for less than 3 months. RNA was extracted from PBMCs in TRIzol for both TCR sequencing and RNA sequencing. Graves' disease was diagnosed according to American Thyroid Association guidelines. Patients for the study were recruited at an endocrinology department in Xi'an, China. Each patient gave 7 to 9.5 milliliters of peripheral blood, collected in an EDTA anticoagulant tube. PBMCs were isolated by Ficoll Paque Plus density gradient separation without further T cell sorting. An Agilent 2100 Bioanalyzer and agarose gel were used to assess RNA quality, and a NanoDrop 2000 was used to measure RNA concentration. This entry belongs to a study of regulatory T cells in long-lasting Graves disease (TCRdb year 2021). With respect to the entire study: Patients with newly diagnosed Graves' disease had been on antithyroid drugs for under 3 months. Persistent Graves' disease patients were compared with newly diagnosed Graves' disease patients by peripheral blood TCR sequencing and RNA sequencing. The study was registered as a clinical trial and conducted in China. TCR sequencing covered some 13 persistent and around 20 newly diagnosed Graves' disease patients, around 35 samples in total.

Summary of the overall study and its limitations: Lower TCR Shannon entropy and fewer highly expanded clones were observed in persistent Graves' disease patients than in newly diagnosed patients, which suggested clonal expansion. Only peripheral blood was studied, because thyroid tissue, the primary lesion, was inaccessible. The authors acknowledged the small sample size as a limitation that may reduce accuracy. Sequencing and analysis were limited to the TCR beta chain. Patients with persistent disease shared more public clonotypes (over 2,500) than newly diagnosed patients did (approximately 1,000). Persistent disease showed preferential use of TRBV28, TRBJ1-2 and TRBJ2-5, whereas newly diagnosed disease favored TRBV20-1 and TRBJ2-1.

The library was obtained by multiplex PCR. Sequencing was performed on an Illumina HiSeq 4000. iRepertoire HTBI primers and Arm-PCR amplification of CDR3 regions were used to construct TCR beta libraries. Before sequencing, the PCR products went through gel purification. In the original analysis: Gene usage analysis of CDR3 amino acid clonotypes used the approximately 56 TRBV and about 14 TRBJ segments found across samples. COPE and FqMerger were used to merge filtered high-quality paired reads into contigs. BLAST was used to align contigs to IMGT TRBV, TRBD and TRBJ reference genes, and CDR3 was defined according to IMGT. Highly expanded clones were defined as clonotypes with a frequency above 0.1%. Shannon entropy was used to measure repertoire diversity, and the Gini coefficient was used to measure V-J evenness. A clonotype found in more than one individual was treated as public. TCRdb trimmed the raw reads at Q25, called clones with MiXCR and kept productive beta chains. Rows merge per CDR3 protein into single entries with the most common DNA and genes. TCRdb's processing, not the authors', yielded these V and J calls. The sample profile shows hundreds of thousands of distinct CDR3 sequences; roughly 15% of them were found once. The ten biggest clones cover roughly 18% of the sample.

CDR1 and CDR2 are drawn from the germline V gene: MDHEN, SYDVKM. From the cysteine through the phenylalanine, the CDR3 covers 16 amino acids. CDR3 DNA is the only sequence kept; it has 48 bases, read in frame from the first base. V lost 4 bases and J lost 0 bases, and the count of bases not matched to a germline gene is 6. In addition, the sample was reused for a study of T cells in Graves' hyperthyroidism and ophthalmopathy. The other study reports the following: Stable Graves' hyperthyroidism was defined as no progression to ophthalmopathy during 18 months of follow-up. Hyperthyroidism patients were newly diagnosed, had a disease duration of under 2 months, and were aged 18 to 65 years. Any patient with an uncontrolled infection, another autoimmune disease, pregnancy or lactation was excluded. Diagnoses relied on clinical symptoms, serum thyroxine and TRAb, thyroid ultrasound and orbital computed tomography. The first round of RT-PCR for the TCR CDR3 was performed with the HTBI primer set and the Qiagen OneStep RT-PCR kit. Most expanded thyroid clonotypes (frequency above 0.001) were also found in blood, which suggests that blood repertoires may mirror thyroid immune responses. In cross-validation, a model built on a 13 V-J signature told ophthalmopathy apart from stable hyperthyroidism with 85% to 90% sensitivity and around 83% specificity, and in testing the same model reached 80%/75%. During validation, the model predicted progression to ophthalmopathy a median of around six months ahead of onset, with almost 71% sensitivity and 72% to 80% specificity. To identify TCR V-J signatures that set the groups apart, the researchers used a discovery cohort of more than 95 patients, made up of under 45 with Graves' ophthalmopathy and about 55 with stable Graves' hyperthyroidism. Whether ophthalmopathy could be predicted prospectively was tested in an independent validation cohort made up of 18 hyperthyroidism patients plus 17 patients who later progressed to ophthalmopathy. For training and testing, the 80 to 100 patients in the discovery cohort were randomly divided in a 7:3 ratio. In addition, the study compared T-cell repertoires in thyroid tissue and in blood from five to seven Graves' hyperthyroidism patients. Once sampling was done, hyperthyroidism patients were given methimazole at a starting dose of 30 mg daily, whereas ophthalmopathy patients were given high-dose intravenous methylprednisolone. Libraries were constructed in a second round of multiplex PCR, after which size selection and purification were performed. Paired-end sequencing of the libraries was performed with 100 bp reads on an Illumina HiSeq2000. SOAPnuke was used to process the raw data, throwing out any read that contained adapters or uncalled bases, had a mean Phred below 15, or lacked an exact constant-primer or identifier match. High-quality paired reads were merged using COPE v1.2.5, and each unique nucleotide sequence was defined as a clonotype. MiTCR v1.1 was used to align the clonotypes against IMGT TRBV, TRBD and TRBJ reference segments. The analysis included only V-J combinations with a frequency above 0.0001, which together covered 99% to 99.2% of the repertoires. A TCS score was defined as the ratio between F50 (clonal expansion) and ExV (chaos), using BLOSUM62-based TCRdist between CDR3 peptides within each V-J. Welch's t-statistics and random forest reduced around 550 V-J features to about 12, which were used in a naive Bayes classifier (R e1071). Sample size was not statistically predetermined, and investigators were not blinded to group allocation. According to the paper, TCR Vbeta CDR3 sequencing was carried out on 135 peripheral blood samples, which came from fewer than 50 ophthalmopathy, under 85 hyperthyroidism and roughly 17 progressor patients.

This chain joins TRBV28 to TRBJ2-1; 7 junctional bases match TRBD1. Sample: peripheral blood mononuclear cells (PBMCs), taken at new diagnosis, from a patient treated with antithyroid drugs. The clonotype was recovered from a woman between 25 and 40 years old with Graves disease. Donor details come from another sample of the same person, matched by shared clones. The CDR3 reads CASSSMTGSSYNEQFF. The nucleotides are TGTGCCAGCAGTTCAATGACAGGGAGCTCCTACAATGAGCAGTTCTTC.